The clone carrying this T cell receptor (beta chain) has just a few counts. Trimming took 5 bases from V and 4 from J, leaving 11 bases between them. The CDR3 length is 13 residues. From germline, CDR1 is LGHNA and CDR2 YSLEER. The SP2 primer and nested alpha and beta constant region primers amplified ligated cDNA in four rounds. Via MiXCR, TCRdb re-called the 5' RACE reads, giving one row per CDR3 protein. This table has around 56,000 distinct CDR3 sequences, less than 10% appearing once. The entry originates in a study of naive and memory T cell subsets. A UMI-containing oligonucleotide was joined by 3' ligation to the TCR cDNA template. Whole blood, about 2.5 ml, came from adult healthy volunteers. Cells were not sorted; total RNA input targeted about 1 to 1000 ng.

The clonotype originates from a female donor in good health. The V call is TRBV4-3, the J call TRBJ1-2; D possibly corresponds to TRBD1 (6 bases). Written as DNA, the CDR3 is TGCGCCAGCAGCATGCAGGGGATCTATGGCTACACCTTC. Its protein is CASSMQGIYGYTF.